Listed here are 18 T cell receptor beta chains from one sample, sequenced in a study of CD8 T cells in ankylosing spondylitis. TCRdb reprocessed the 5' RACE reads with MiXCR, giving one entry per CDR3 protein. The sample gives 200,000 or so distinct CDR3 sequences, roughly 26% of which show up once; around 6.3% is in the top ten. What was sequenced was blood, either unsorted or a sorted T cell fraction (not recorded which). Receptor source: a male donor with ankylosing spondylitis or in good health (not recorded which).

This clonotype has ten or more counts. The V gene is TRBV4-1, the J gene TRBJ1-4; D is possibly TRBD1 (6 bases). The CDR3 extends over 16 amino acids. V lost 0 bases and J 8 bases, leaving 16 bases between the germline ends. CDR1 is MGHRA and CDR2 is YSYEKL in the germline V gene. CDR3 protein: CASSQDRGYRGEKLFF. The CDR3 DNA follows: TGCGCCAGCAGCCAAGATCGCGGTTATAGGGGGGAAAAACTGTTTTTT.

This clonotype was seen many times. J is TRBJ1-6 and V is TRBV6-5, with D hard to call. CDR1 MNHEY and CDR2 SVGAGI come from the germline V gene. The V and J ends lost 4 bases and 10 bases respectively, with 11 bases between them. The CDR3 covers 13 residues. The CDR3 is CASSLPGNSPLHF. The CDR3 bases are TGTGCCAGCAGTTTACCGGGGAACTCACCCCTCCACTTT.

This clonotype came up a few times. This chain links TRBV5-1 with TRBJ2-1; TRBD1 might be the D (6 bases). V lost 0 bases and J 8 bases, leaving 15 bases between the germline ends. Per germline, CDR1 SGHRS and CDR2 YFSETQ. The CDR3 extends over 15 amino acids. CDR3 nucleotides: TGCGCCAGCAGCTTGGGACAGGTCCCTCTCTATGAGCAGTTCTTC. It specifies CASSLGQVPLYEQFF.

This clonotype was seen many times. The chain is built from TRBV5-1 and TRBJ2-2; 8 bases align to TRBD2. V dropped 1 base and J dropped 4; count of bases not matched to a gene: 3. The CDR3 has 15 residues. Germline V gene data show CDR1 as SGHRS and CDR2 as YFSETQ. The CDR3 nucleotides read TGCGCCAGCAGCTTGTGGCTAGCGGGCACCGGGGAGCTGTTTTTT. Translating it yields CASSLWLAGTGELFF.

This clonotype was seen repeatedly, ten times or more. The chain combines TRBV20-1 with TRBJ1-1; the D gene is possibly TRBD1 (5 bases). The CDR3 contains 15 residues. V lost 3 bases and J 5 bases, leaving 19 bases between the germline ends. Germline V gene data show CDR1 as DFQATT and CDR2 as SNEGSKA (reference sequence). The CDR3 region has the DNA TGCAGTGCTAGCTCCTGGGGGAATTGGAGAACTGAAGCTTTCTTT. Its protein product is CSASSWGNWRTEAFF.

This clonotype occurred many times. The chain links TRBV5-5 to TRBJ1-6; TRBD1 agrees at 8 bases. Germline values: CDR1 SGHKS, CDR2 YYEKEE (reference sequence). J gave up 10 bases and V 4 bases, and 13 bases lay outside the gene matches. The CDR3 consists of 16 residues. In DNA form, the CDR3 reads TGTGCCAGCAGCCGTTTGAATGGACAGGGAGAATCACCCCTCCACTTT. Its translation: CASSRLNGQGESPLHF.

As concerns this clonotype: A much larger clone lies one base from this, so it may be a read error. V gene TRBV4-2 combines with J gene TRBJ2-7, with TRBD1 matching over 8 bases. Germline V gene sequence: CDR1 LGHNA, CDR2 YNFKEQ. V gave up 6 bases and J gave up 12 bases; unmatched junction bases: 10. This CDR3 contains 12 residues. CDR3: CASRVAGGYWYF. CDR3 sequence (DNA): TGTGCCAGCAGGGTGGCAGGGGGCTATTGGTACTTC.

CDR3: CASSEQGNNQPQHF. The CDR3 DNA reads TGCGCCAGCAGTGAGCAGGGAAACAATCAGCCCCAGCATTTT. The V call is TRBV10-2, the J call TRBJ1-5; maybe TRBD1 (5 bases). Germline V gives CDR1 WSHSY, CDR2 SAAADI. CDR3 length equals 14 residues. Between the trimmed V and J ends, which lost 2 bases and 3 bases, there was a span of 8 bases.

The V call is TRBV12-3 or TRBV12-4, the J call TRBJ1-5, with TRBD1 matching over 9 bases. V was clipped by 6 bases and J by 1 base; unmatched bases: 10. This CDR3 has 17 residues. CDR3 loop: CASSPGTGTQSNQPQHF. For the CDR3, the DNA is TGTGCCAGCAGCCCCGGGACAGGGACGCAAAGCAATCAGCCCCAGCATTTT.

This clonotype occurred many times. The J gene is TRBJ1-1, the V gene TRBV6-5; D is uncertain. The germline V gene has CDR1 MNHEY and CDR2 SVGAGI. The CDR3 is 17 residues long. V lost 0 bases and J lost 5, with 19 bases in between. CDR3 DNA sequence: TGTGCCAGCAGTTACTCGATTGTAGGCCTGGGAAAAACTGAAGCTTTCTTT. The encoded protein is CASSYSIVGLGKTEAFF.

Concerning this clonotype: A read error may account for a junction end that differs from germline. The chain employs TRBV6-2 or TRBV6-3 and TRBJ2-7, with unresolved D. CDR3 length equals 13 residues. Germline assignment: CDR1 MNHEY and CDR2 SVGEGT. The CDR3 DNA reads TGTGCCAGCAGTTACGCGCAGGTGACACTCAGTGACTTC. Amino acids: CASSYAQVTLSDF.

This clonotype turned up a few times. CDR3 bases: TGTGCCAGCAGCGGAGTTACAGGGCTGGCTAATGAAAAACTGTTTTTT. This codes for CASSGVTGLANEKLFF. This chain uses TRBV7-9 with TRBJ1-4; tentatively, D is TRBD1 (6 bases). CDR1 and CDR2 from the germline V gene are SEHNR and FQNEAQ (reference sequence). Trimming shortened V by 5 bases and J by 3 bases, and 16 bases separated the two germline ends. CDR3 length: 16 amino acids.

This clonotype appeared many times. The chain combines TRBV6-5 with TRBJ2-2; unclear D gene. Germline lookup yields CDR1 MNHEY and CDR2 SVGAGI. This CDR3 contains 12 residues. V was pared by 6 bases and J by 4 bases, with 6 bases between. The CDR3 nucleotides read TGTGCCAGCAGGACTCTCACCGGGGAGCTGTTTTTT. It yields the protein CASRTLTGELFF.

The chain carries TRBV29-1 and TRBJ2-4; D may match TRBD1 or TRBD2 (8 bases each). The CDR3 length is 13 residues. V lost 6 bases and J lost 9, with 18 bases in between. Germline V gene data show CDR1 as SQVTM and CDR2 as ANQGSEA. CDR3 sequence reads: CSVKGQAGGIQYF. The CDR3 DNA reads as TGCAGCGTAAAGGGACAGGCGGGGGGCATTCAGTACTTC.

This clonotype was counted ten times or more. The rearrangement joins TRBV28 to TRBJ2-5; the D gene could be TRBD1 or TRBD2 (6 bases each). V was cut by 5 bases and J by 5 bases, with 18 bases left in between. Germline V gene lookup returns CDR1 MDHEN and CDR2 SYDVKM. The CDR3 contains 15 residues. As DNA, the CDR3 is TGTGCCAGCAGTCTAGCTGGGGGCCGGGGGGAGACCCAGTACTTC. It specifies CASSLAGGRGETQYF.

This clonotype came up a few times. V gene TRBV20-1 combines with J gene TRBJ1-1; 9 positions agree with TRBD1. J gave up 7 bases and V 6 bases, and 12 bases lay outside the gene matches. Looked up from germline, CDR1 is DFQATT and CDR2 is SNEGSKA (reference sequence). The CDR3 covers 14 residues. The CDR3 is CSATGGQGRLEAFF. In DNA form, the CDR3 reads TGCAGTGCCACCGGAGGACAGGGGAGACTTGAAGCTTTCTTT.

The genes are TRBV20-1 and TRBJ2-1, with D perhaps matching TRBD1 (7 bases). Trimming cost V 1 base and J 7 bases, with 17 bases left between them. The CDR3 runs to 15 residues. In germline, CDR1 is DFQATT, CDR2 SNEGSKA (reference sequence). CDR3 amino acids: CSARAGGQILNEQFF. For the CDR3, the DNA is TGCAGTGCTAGAGCCGGGGGACAGATCTTGAATGAGCAGTTCTTC.

The V gene is TRBV6-5, the J gene TRBJ2-7; D gene ambiguous. The CDR3 is made up of 11 amino acids. V gave up 8 bases and J gave up 2 bases, with 7 bases separating them. Germline CDR1 and CDR2: MNHEY and SVGAGI. CDR3 in amino acids: CASGKPYEQYF. For the CDR3, the DNA is TGTGCCAGCGGGAAACCCTACGAGCAGTACTTC.